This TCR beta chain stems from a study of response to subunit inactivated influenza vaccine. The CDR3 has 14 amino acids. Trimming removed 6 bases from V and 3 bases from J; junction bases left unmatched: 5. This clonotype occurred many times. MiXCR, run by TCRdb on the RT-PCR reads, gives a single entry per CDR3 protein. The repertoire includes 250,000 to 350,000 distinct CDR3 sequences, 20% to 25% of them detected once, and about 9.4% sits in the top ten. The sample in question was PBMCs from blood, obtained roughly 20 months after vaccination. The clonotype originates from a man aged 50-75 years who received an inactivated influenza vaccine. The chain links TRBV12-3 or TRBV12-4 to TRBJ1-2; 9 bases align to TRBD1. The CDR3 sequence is CASSQDRGYYGYTF. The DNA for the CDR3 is TGTGCCAGCAGCCAGGACAGGGGATACTATGGCTACACCTTC.